This is a list of T cell receptor beta chains from one sample in a study of blood T cells in healthy people across ages. Via MiXCR, TCRdb re-called the 5' RACE reads, giving one row per CDR3 protein. The table has around 1.7 million distinct CDR3 sequences, roughly 30% seen once. The sequencing sample was made of blood. All receptors come from a woman aged 25 to 45 in good health. The conserved cysteine and the conserved F or W are not part of the CDR3 here. Each record gives: V gene, CDR3 protein.

TRBV4-1 | ASSPGGRGEQF
TRBV6-2/TRBV6-3 | ASSYPSGSHNEQF
TRBV20-1 | SAILDRINYGYT
TRBV12-3/TRBV12-4 | ASRPGQGFAGELF
TRBV10-2 | AIANGGLENTEAF
TRBV29-1 | SVGQGRIYGYT
TRBV3-1 | ASSLTGKPGNEQF
TRBV7-9 | ASSPRDDADEKLF
TRBV6-4 | ASQSGPAGELF
TRBV24-1 | ATSDFFRDRGKPAQY
TRBV7-9 | ASSSGQIGQPQH
TRBV20-1 | SARDGGEGTDTQY
TRBV24-1 | ATSGPLESGETQY
TRBV24-1 | ATSDLPRTGDLGTQY
TRBV7-6 | ASSLVGLVSETQY
TRBV20-1 | SAARDRAAGEQY
TRBV20-1 | SARDGQGPYGYT
TRBV5-1 | ASSIHINPTSGRINEQF
TRBV5-1 | ASSPDPSGPNEQF
TRBV7-3 | ASSLRQQISGANVLT
TRBV5-6 | ASSLGPGEAEKLF
TRBV12-5 | ASGLTTGGNTEAF
TRBV9 | ASSPTSTGIGETQY
TRBV7-3 | ASSLNRANTEAF
TRBV24-1 | ATGTLSSYEQY
TRBV5-1 | ASSTGGGALDTQY
TRBV5-5 | ASSLLGTNTGELF
TRBV10-3 | AISANTGQGSTEAF
TRBV20-1 | SAIGSEDEKLF
TRBV6-6 | ASTPGGPPEGEQY
TRBV25-1 | ASSEFALAGLNEQF
TRBV11-2 | ASSRIGRGTTHEQY
TRBV20-1 | IAREQGGNYGYT
TRBV28 | ASAQLNYGYT
TRBV29-1 | SVEHGFDEQY
TRBV7-2 | ATSGTLNEQF
TRBV29-1 | SGSAVTEAF
TRBV7-9 | ASSSRMDRVSYGYT
TRBV3-1 | ASSQGFRDRAGQETQY
TRBV29-1 | SGSGTGNYGYT
TRBV5-5 | ASRIEGGGHEQY
TRBV7-2 | ASSLPSVVARAAGDTQY
TRBV29-1 | SVTDRGETQY
TRBV12-3/TRBV12-4 | ASTISGVNTDTQY
TRBV13 | ASSLIGLADKDTGELF
TRBV20-1 | SARKTGLNTEAF